This TCR beta chain came from a study of T cells in localized non-small cell lung cancer. Measured with immunoSEQ multiplex PCR; TCRdb has only the in-frame clones, and not every one. The sample carries some 19,000 clones, approximately 84% recorded once. Germline lookup yields CDR1 DFQATT and CDR2 SNEGSKA (reference sequence). The CDR3 length is 11 residues. The V end was cut by 6 bases, the J end by 3 bases, with 7 bases between. V usage is TRBV20-1 and J usage is TRBJ2-3; D call uncertain. The clonotype originates from a man aged 40 to 69 with stage I lung adenocarcinoma. This specimen was peripheral blood, taken before any cancer treatment. This CDR3 reads CSATDTDTQYF. The CDR3 nucleotides read TGCAGTGCCACCGATACAGATACGCAGTATTTT.